This T cell receptor (beta chain) is from a study of persistence of HIV-infected CD4 T cells. Sequencing used immunoSEQ version 4 in survey mode. Here immunoSEQ multiplex PCR was the method, and the copy in TCRdb shows in-frame clones only, minus some. The sample yields approximately 32,000 clones, roughly 82% seen once. Overlapping HIV-1 Gag 15-mer peptides at approximately 1 ug per peptide per mL were used. CD40L-negative CD69-negative CD45RO-high memory CD4+ T cells were sorted as populations depleted of antigen-responding cells. Overall study results and limits: Within sorted populations, more oligoclonal TCRs accompanied more oligoclonal proviruses.

Worth noting for this clone: Antigen: not known.

Germline loops: CDR1 KGHSH, CDR2 LQKENI. The CDR3 length is 14 residues. V was pared by 5 bases and J by 0 bases, with 8 bases between. The receptor's source is an adult woman with HIV who was CMV-seropositive. The sample in question was CD4+ T cells sorted from PBMCs after roughly 18-hour stimulation, obtained from a patient who received antiretroviral therapy. The J gene is TRBJ2-1, the V gene TRBV18; D is uncertain. CDR3 nucleotides: TGTGCCAGCTCAATGCAGCGCTCCTACAATGAGCAGTTCTTC. Protein product: CASSMQRSYNEQFF.